Each of the 18 T cell receptor beta chains below was sequenced from the same sample in a study of blood T cell repertoires in COVID-19. Using immunoSEQ multiplex PCR, the repertoire was profiled, and TCRdb retains in-frame clones only, with some absent. The table lists under 300,000 clones, 85% to 90% of them singletons. The specimen was peripheral blood. These receptors all stem from a man between 18 and 35 years old with active or convalescent COVID-19.

This chain uses TRBV10-3 with TRBJ2-7; 10 nucleotides line up with TRBD1. CDR1 is ENHRY and CDR2 is SYGVKD in the germline V gene. The CDR3 extends over 13 amino acids. The V segment lost 11 bases and the J segment 4 bases; nucleotides outside the gene matches: 8. DNA for the CDR3: TGTGCCGCCCGGGACAGGGGTCCGTACGAGCAGTACTTC. The encoded protein is CAARDRGPYEQYF.

V gene TRBV7-6 combines with J gene TRBJ2-5; D possibly corresponds to TRBD1 (6 bases). In germline, CDR1 is SGHVS, CDR2 FNYEAQ. V was trimmed by 5 bases and J by 4 bases, leaving 14 bases between them. The CDR3 is made up of 14 amino acids. The CDR3 here is CASSLYREGETQYF. The CDR3 region has the DNA TGTGCCAGCAGCCTATACAGGGAAGGAGAGACCCAGTACTTC.

The rearrangement joins TRBV12-5 to TRBJ2-2, with 7 bases fitting TRBD1. CDR1 is LGHNT, CDR2 FRNRAP, per germline. The CDR3 is made up of 16 amino acids. V was pared by 0 bases and J by 6 bases, with 7 bases of the junction left unmatched. The CDR3 DNA sequence: TGTGCTAGTGGTTTGGTGGGAACAGGGGTGGCCGGGGAGCTGTTTTTT. Its translation: CASGLVGTGVAGELFF. Full variable domain (outside the CDR3, taken from reference TRBV12-5 and TRBJ2-2): DARVTQTPRHKVTEMGQEVTMRCQPILGHNTVFWYRQTMMQGLELLAYFRNRAPLDDSGMPKDRFSAEMPDATLATLKIQPSEPRDSAVYFCASGLVGTGVAGELFFGEGSRLTVL.

The V gene is TRBV5-6, the J gene TRBJ2-1; D possibly corresponds to TRBD2 (5 bases). Trimming took off 4 bases at V and 0 bases at J, with 11 bases between the two ends. CDR3 length: 15 residues. CDR1 is SGHDT, CDR2 YYEEEE, per germline. The CDR3 loop reads CASSPGENSYNEQFF. CDR3 in DNA: TGTGCCAGCAGCCCTGGGGAGAACTCCTACAATGAGCAGTTCTTC.

V and J are TRBV6-5 and TRBJ2-2; 9 bases line up with TRBD1. CDR3 size: 15 residues. The germline V gene has CDR1 MNHEY and CDR2 SVGAGI. J was trimmed by 3 bases and V by 5 bases; bases with no gene match: 4. CDR3 sequence (DNA): TGTGCCAGCAGTCGAGGACAGGGGTACACCGGGGAGCTGTTTTTT. It specifies CASSRGQGYTGELFF.

This chain connects TRBV28 to TRBJ2-2; D perhaps matches TRBD2 (5 bases). The CDR3 is 12 amino acids. Germline CDR1 MDHEN, CDR2 SYDVKM. Trimming removed 6 bases at V and 7 bases at J, with 9 bases between. CDR3 bases: TGTGCCAGCAGGACTACGATCGGGGAGCTGTTTTTT. This encodes CASRTTIGELFF. Full variable domain (missing parts from reference TRBV28 and TRBJ2-2): DVKVTQSSRYLVKRTGEKVFLECVQDMDHENMFWYRQDPGLGLRLIYFSYDVKMKEKGDIPEGYSVSREKKERFSLILESASTNQTSMYLCASRTTIGELFFGEGSRLTVL.

Points on this clone: Other DNA sequences within the sample encode an identical CDR3. V gene TRBV5-1 combines with J gene TRBJ2-3; 7 bases map to TRBD1. There are 14 residues in the CDR3. The ends lost 4 bases at V and 1 base at J; junction bases unmatched: 3. Germline-derived CDR1 and CDR2 are SGHRS and YFSETQ. The CDR3 nucleotides are TGCGCCAGCAGCCCCGGACAGGGCACAGATACGCAGTATTTT. Amino acid sequence: CASSPGQGTDTQYF.

This chain uses TRBV7-9 with TRBJ1-1; D is unclear. This CDR3 is built from 13 residues. The V end was cut by 5 bases, the J end by 5 bases, with 12 bases between. Germline assignment: CDR1 SEHNR and CDR2 FQNEAQ (reference sequence). CDR3 loop: CASSASHRTEAFF. The CDR3 coding sequence is TGTGCCAGCAGCGCTAGTCATCGTACTGAAGCTTTCTTT. Filled out from reference TRBV7-9 and TRBJ1-1, the complete variable domain reads DTGVSQNPRHKITKRGQNVTFRCDPISEHNRLYWYRQTLGQGPEFLTYFQNEAQLEKSRLLSDRFSAERPKGSFSTLEIQRTEQGDSAMYLCASSASHRTEAFFGQGTRLTVV.

This clone turned up a few times. V and J are TRBV5-4 and TRBJ1-1, with D tentatively TRBD1 (5 bases). CDR1 SGHNT and CDR2 YYREEE come from the germline V gene (reference sequence). V was clipped by 3 bases and J by 1 base, with 10 bases between them. The CDR3 spans 14 residues. CDR3 nucleotide sequence: TGTGCCAGCAGCTGGGAGGGACCGAACACTGAAGCTTTCTTT. Its protein is CASSWEGPNTEAFF.

The gene calls are TRBV3-1 (or the pseudogene TRBV3-2) and TRBJ2-3, with a weak D call TRBD2 (7 bases). The V gene lost 4 bases and the J gene lost 2 bases, with 22 bases spanning the gap. Germline V CDR1 and CDR2: LGHDT, YNNKEL (reference sequence). The CDR3 contains 18 residues. Here the CDR3 DNA reads TGTGCCAGCAGCCGAGGGGGAAACCTAGCGGAGCCCACAGATACGCAGTATTTT. Protein: CASSRGGNLAEPTDTQYF.

The chain recombines TRBV14 with TRBJ2-7; 8 nucleotides match TRBD2. The ends lost 1 base at V and 1 base at J; junction bases unmatched: 0. The CDR3 spans 14 residues. Germline CDR1 and CDR2: SGHDN and FVKESK. The CDR3 DNA reads TGTGCCAGCAGCCAAGTAGCGGGGTCCTACGAGCAGTACTTC. Amino acids: CASSQVAGSYEQYF.

The chain employs TRBV24-1 and TRBJ2-4; 7 bases line up with TRBD1. Trimming removed 3 bases from V and 5 bases from J; junction bases left unmatched: 3. Germline V gene lookup returns CDR1 KGHDR and CDR2 SFDVKD. The CDR3 loop spans 14 amino acids. CDR3: CATSDEGAENIQYF. The CDR3, as DNA: TGTGCCACCAGTGATGAGGGGGCAGAAAACATTCAGTACTTC.

This clone was seen only once. The chain links TRBV29-1 to TRBJ2-3, with 7 bases fitting TRBD2. After removal of 4 bases from V and 5 bases from J, the junction contained 6 bases not matched to a gene. CDR1 and CDR2 from the germline V gene are SQVTM and ANQGSEA. The CDR3 consists of 13 residues. CDR3 coding DNA: TGCAGCGTTGGATTAGCGGGTTTAGATACGCAGTATTTT. Amino acid sequence: CSVGLAGLDTQYF.

This chain uses TRBV10-3 with TRBJ2-3; D ambiguous. The CDR3 has 13 residues. Germline assignment: CDR1 ENHRY and CDR2 SYGVKD. Deletions cut 3 bases from V and 6 bases from J, with 10 bases between. The CDR3, as DNA: TGTGCCATCAGTGATGGCTACGGGGATACGCAGTATTTT. It codes for CAISDGYGDTQYF.

The gene calls are TRBV11-3 and TRBJ1-4, with 7 bases matching TRBD1. Trimming removed 6 bases from V and 5 bases from J; junction bases left unmatched: 9. The CDR3 covers 15 residues. Looked up from germline, CDR1 is SGHNT and CDR2 is YENEEA. The CDR3 region has the DNA TGTGCCAGCAGTTTGGGGACAGAGAGGAATGAAAAACTGTTTTTT. This encodes CASSLGTERNEKLFF.

The chain employs TRBV12-3 or TRBV12-4 and TRBJ2-7; no clear D gene. The CDR3 has 11 residues. V lost 2 bases to trimming and J lost 4 bases, with 3 bases between them. Written as DNA, the CDR3 is TGTGCCAGCAGTTTACCGTACGAGCAGTACTTC. Its translation is CASSLPYEQYF.

J is TRBJ2-3 and V is TRBV12-5; 7 bases are shared with TRBD1. V shed 5 bases, J shed 3 bases, and the junction held 11 bases outside the gene matches. Germline CDR1 and CDR2: LGHNT and FRNRAP. The CDR3 is 16 residues long. The CDR3 sequence is CASGLGTEALTDTQYF. The CDR3, as DNA: TGTGCTAGTGGTCTAGGGACAGAGGCCCTTACAGATACGCAGTATTTT.

This chain links TRBV18 with TRBJ1-2, with no clear D. This CDR3 is 13 amino acids long. Germline-derived CDR1 and CDR2 are KGHSH and LQKENI. V was clipped by 3 bases and J by 3 bases, with 8 bases between them. CDR3 in DNA: TGTGCCAGCTCACCTGACGAGGACTATGGCTACACCTTC. This encodes CASSPDEDYGYTF.